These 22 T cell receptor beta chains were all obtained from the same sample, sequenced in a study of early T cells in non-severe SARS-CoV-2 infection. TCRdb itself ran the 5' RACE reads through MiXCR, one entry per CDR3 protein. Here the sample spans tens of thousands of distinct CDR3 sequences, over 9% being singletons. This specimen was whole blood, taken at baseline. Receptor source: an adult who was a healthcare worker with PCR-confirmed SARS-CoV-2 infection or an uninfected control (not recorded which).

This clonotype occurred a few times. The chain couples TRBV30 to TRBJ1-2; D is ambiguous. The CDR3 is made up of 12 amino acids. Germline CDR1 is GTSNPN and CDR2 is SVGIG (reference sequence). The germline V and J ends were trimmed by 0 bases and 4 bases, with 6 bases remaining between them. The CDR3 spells CAWSVRGYGYTF. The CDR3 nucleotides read TGTGCCTGGAGTGTACGAGGCTATGGCTACACCTTC.

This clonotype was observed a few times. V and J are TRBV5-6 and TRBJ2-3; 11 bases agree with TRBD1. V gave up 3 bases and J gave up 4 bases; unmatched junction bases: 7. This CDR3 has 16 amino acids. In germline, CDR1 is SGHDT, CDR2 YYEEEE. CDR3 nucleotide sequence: TGTGCCAGCAGCTCTCCTTGGACAGGGGGCCCAGATACGCAGTATTTT. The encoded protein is CASSSPWTGGPDTQYF.

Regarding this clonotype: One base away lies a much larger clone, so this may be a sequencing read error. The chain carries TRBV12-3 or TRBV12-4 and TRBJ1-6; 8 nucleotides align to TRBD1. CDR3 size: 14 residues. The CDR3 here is CASRPTGGDSSLHF. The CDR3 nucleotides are TGTGCCAGCAGACCCACAGGGGGGGATTCATCCCTCCACTTT.

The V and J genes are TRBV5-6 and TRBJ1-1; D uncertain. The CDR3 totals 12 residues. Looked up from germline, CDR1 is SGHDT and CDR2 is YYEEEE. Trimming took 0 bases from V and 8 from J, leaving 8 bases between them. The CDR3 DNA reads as TGTGCCAGCAGCTTGGGGGTTTTAGAAGCTTTCTTT. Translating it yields CASSLGVLEAFF.

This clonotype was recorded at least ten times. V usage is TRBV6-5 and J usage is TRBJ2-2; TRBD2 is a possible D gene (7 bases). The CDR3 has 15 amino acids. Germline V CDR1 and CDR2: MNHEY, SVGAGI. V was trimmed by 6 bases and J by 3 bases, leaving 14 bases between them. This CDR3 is CASRAGGLDTGELFF. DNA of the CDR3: TGTGCCAGCAGGGCCGGGGGGCTAGACACCGGGGAGCTGTTTTTT.

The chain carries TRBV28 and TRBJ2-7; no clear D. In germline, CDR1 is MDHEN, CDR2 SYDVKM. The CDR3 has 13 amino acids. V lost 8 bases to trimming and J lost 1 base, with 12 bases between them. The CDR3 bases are TGTGCCAGCGACACGTCCAGTTCCTACGAGCAGTACTTC. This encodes CASDTSSSYEQYF.

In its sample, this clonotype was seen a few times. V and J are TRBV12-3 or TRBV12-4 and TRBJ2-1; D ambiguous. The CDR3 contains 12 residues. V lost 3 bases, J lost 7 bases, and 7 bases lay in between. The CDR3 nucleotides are TGTGCCAGCAGTTTCGATAAGAATGAGCAGTTCTTC. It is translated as CASSFDKNEQFF.

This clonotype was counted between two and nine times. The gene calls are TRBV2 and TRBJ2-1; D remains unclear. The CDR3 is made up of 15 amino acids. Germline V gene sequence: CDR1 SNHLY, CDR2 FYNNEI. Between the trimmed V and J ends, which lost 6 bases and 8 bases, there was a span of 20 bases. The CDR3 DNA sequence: TGTGCCAGCAGCCGTATACGGCCCCTCGGGCATGAGCAGTTCTTC. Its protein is CASSRIRPLGHEQFF. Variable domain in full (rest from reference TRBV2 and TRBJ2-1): EPEVTQTPSHQVTQMGQEVILRCVPISNHLYFYWYRQILGQKVEFLVSFYNNEISEKSEIFDDQFSVERPDGSNFTLKIRSTKLEDSAMYFCASSRIRPLGHEQFFGPGTRLTVL.

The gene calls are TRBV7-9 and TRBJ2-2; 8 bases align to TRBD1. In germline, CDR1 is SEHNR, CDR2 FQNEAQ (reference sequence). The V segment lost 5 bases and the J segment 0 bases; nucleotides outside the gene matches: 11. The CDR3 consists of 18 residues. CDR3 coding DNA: TGTGCCAGCAGCCCTAATGCCCCGGACAGGGCGAACACCGGGGAGCTGTTTTTT. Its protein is CASSPNAPDRANTGELFF. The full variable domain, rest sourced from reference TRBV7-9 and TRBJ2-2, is DTGVSQNPRHKITKRGQNVTFRCDPISEHNRLYWYRQTLGQGPEFLTYFQNEAQLEKSRLLSDRFSAERPKGSFSTLEIQRTEQGDSAMYLCASSPNAPDRANTGELFFGEGSRLTVL.

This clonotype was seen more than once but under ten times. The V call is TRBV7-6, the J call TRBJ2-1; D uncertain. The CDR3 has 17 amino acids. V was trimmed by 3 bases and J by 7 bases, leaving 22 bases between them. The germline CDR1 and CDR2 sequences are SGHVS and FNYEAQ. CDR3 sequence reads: CASSFRAPTPTWNEQFF. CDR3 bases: TGTGCCAGCAGCTTTAGGGCTCCCACTCCTACTTGGAATGAGCAGTTCTTC.

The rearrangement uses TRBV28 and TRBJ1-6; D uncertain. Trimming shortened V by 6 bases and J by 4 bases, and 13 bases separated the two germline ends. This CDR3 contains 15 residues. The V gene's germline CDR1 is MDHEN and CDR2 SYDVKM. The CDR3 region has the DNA TGTGCCAGCAGAAAGCGCGGGGTATATAATTCACCCCTCCACTTT. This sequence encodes CASRKRGVYNSPLHF.

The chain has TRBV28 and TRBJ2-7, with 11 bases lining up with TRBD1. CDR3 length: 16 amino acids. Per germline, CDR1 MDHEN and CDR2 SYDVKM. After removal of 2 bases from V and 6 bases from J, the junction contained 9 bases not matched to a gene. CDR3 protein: CASSLLLDRGRSEQYF. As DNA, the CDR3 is TGTGCCAGCAGTTTACTATTGGACAGGGGGCGAAGCGAGCAGTACTTC.

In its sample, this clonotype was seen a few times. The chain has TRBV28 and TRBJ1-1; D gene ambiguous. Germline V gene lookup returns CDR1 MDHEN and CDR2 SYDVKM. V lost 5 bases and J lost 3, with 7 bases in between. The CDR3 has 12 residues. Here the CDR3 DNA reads TGTGCCAGCAGTATCCTGTACACTGAAGCTTTCTTT. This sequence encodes CASSILYTEAFF.

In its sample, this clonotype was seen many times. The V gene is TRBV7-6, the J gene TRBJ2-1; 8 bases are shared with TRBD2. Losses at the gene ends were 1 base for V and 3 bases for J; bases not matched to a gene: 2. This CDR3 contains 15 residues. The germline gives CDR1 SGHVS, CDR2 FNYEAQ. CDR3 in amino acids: CASSLDRGGYNEQFF. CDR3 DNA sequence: TGTGCCAGCAGCTTAGACCGGGGGGGCTACAATGAGCAGTTCTTC.

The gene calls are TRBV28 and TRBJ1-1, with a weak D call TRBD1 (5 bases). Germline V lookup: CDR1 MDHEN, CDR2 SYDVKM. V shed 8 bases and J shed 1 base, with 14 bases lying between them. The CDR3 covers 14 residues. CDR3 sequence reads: CASRLSGTNTEAFF. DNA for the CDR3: TGTGCCAGCCGGTTGTCTGGGACGAACACTGAAGCTTTCTTT.

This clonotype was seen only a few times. CDR3: CASSPVPNEQFF. CDR3 bases: TGTGCCAGCAGTCCCGTCCCGAATGAGCAGTTCTTC. The V call is TRBV6-6, the J call TRBJ2-1; D ambiguous. Deletions cut 5 bases from V and 7 bases from J, with 9 bases between. The CDR3 totals 12 residues. Germline-derived CDR1 and CDR2 are MNHNY and SVGAGI (reference sequence).

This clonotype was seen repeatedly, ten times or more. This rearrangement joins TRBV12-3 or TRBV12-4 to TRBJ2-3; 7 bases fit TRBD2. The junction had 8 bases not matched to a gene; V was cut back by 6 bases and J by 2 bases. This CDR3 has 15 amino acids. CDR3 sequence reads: CASSSRGVYTDTQYF. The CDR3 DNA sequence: TGTGCCAGCAGCTCTCGGGGGGTCTACACAGATACGCAGTATTTT.

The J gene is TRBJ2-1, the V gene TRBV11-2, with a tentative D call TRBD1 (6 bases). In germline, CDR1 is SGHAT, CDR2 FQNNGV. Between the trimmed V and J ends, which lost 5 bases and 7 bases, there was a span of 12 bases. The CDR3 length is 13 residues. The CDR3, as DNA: TGTGCCAGCAGCCAGGACAGACGTAATGAGCAGTTCTTC. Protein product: CASSQDRRNEQFF.

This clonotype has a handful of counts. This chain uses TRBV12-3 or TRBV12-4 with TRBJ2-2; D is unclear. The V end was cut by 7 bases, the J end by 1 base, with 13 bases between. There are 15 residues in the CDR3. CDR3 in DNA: TGTGCCAGCACCCCTAGGTTGGGGAACACCGGGGAGCTGTTTTTT. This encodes CASTPRLGNTGELFF.

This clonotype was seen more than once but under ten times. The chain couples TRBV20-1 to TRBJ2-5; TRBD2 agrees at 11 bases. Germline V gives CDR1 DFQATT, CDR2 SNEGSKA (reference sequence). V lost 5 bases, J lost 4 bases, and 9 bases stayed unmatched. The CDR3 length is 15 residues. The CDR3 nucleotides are TGCAGTGCTCCAAGAACGGGGACTAGCGGAGAGACCCAGTACTTC. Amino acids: CSAPRTGTSGETQYF.

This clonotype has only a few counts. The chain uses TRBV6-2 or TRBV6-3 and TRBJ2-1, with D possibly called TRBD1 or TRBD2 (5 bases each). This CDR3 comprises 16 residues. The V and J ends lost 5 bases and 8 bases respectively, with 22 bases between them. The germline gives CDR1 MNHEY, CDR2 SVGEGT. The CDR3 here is CASSPSGTPQLDEQFF. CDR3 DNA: TGTGCCAGCAGTCCCTCCGGGACCCCCCAGTTAGATGAGCAGTTCTTC.

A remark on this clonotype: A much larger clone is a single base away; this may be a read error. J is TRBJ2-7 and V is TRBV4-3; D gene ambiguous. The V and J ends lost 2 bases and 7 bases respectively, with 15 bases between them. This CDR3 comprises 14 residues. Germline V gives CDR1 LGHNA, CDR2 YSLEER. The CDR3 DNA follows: TGCGCCAGCAGCCAAAGCATGGCAGTTCAGGAGCAGTACTTC. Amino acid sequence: CASSQSMAVQEQYF.